A single sample is the source of the 20 T cell receptor beta chains below, sequenced in a study of blood T cell repertoires in COVID-19. Here immunoSEQ multiplex PCR was the method, and the copy in TCRdb shows in-frame clones only, minus some. The table records 150,000 or so clones, around nine tenths of them present only once. Source material: peripheral blood. Receptors were obtained from a woman in her 70s with COVID-19, enrolled during active disease.

This chain connects TRBV6-4 to TRBJ2-2, with D tentatively TRBD2 (6 bases). CDR1 is MRHNA, CDR2 SNTAGT, per germline. The CDR3 length is 17 residues. The ends were cut back, 8 bases at V and 1 base at J, with 20 bases in the middle. CDR3 sequence: CASSPGGTYLNTGELFF. CDR3 DNA sequence: TGTGCCAGCTCCCCAGGAGGGACTTATTTGAACACCGGGGAGCTGTTTTTT.

The gene calls are TRBV7-9 and TRBJ1-1; no clear D. Germline V lookup: CDR1 SEHNR, CDR2 FQNEAQ (reference sequence). The CDR3 loop spans 12 amino acids. V shed 5 bases and J shed 8 bases, with 12 bases lying between them. CDR3 protein: CASSRTVSEAFF. CDR3 coding DNA: TGTGCCAGCAGCCGTACAGTGTCCGAAGCTTTCTTT.

The rearrangement uses TRBV2 and TRBJ1-2; TRBD1 is a possible D gene (5 bases). The CDR3 is 12 residues long. CDR1 is SNHLY and CDR2 is FYNNEI in the germline V gene. V was shortened by 7 bases and J by 6 bases, with 12 bases between the two germline ends. The CDR3 bases are TGTGCCAGCACCCCAGTAGGGGATGGCTACACCTTC. Translation: CASTPVGDGYTF.

The rearrangement links TRBV5-4 to TRBJ1-2; D is ambiguous. Germline V gene lookup returns CDR1 SGHNT and CDR2 YYREEE (reference sequence). Trimming removed 5 bases from V and 4 bases from J, with 15 bases in between. CDR3 size: 14 residues. The CDR3 is CASSSGTVGYGYTF. CDR3 sequence (DNA): TGTGCCAGCAGTTCGGGAACAGTCGGCTATGGCTACACCTTC.

The chain uses TRBV5-4 and TRBJ1-5, with 7 bases fitting TRBD1. The germline V gene has CDR1 SGHNT and CDR2 YYREEE (reference sequence). The length of the CDR3 is 16 residues. J was trimmed by 4 bases and V by 0 bases; bases with no gene match: 7. The CDR3 spells CASSLGAGGGNQPQHF. CDR3 DNA: TGTGCCAGCAGCTTGGGGGCAGGGGGTGGAAATCAGCCCCAGCATTTT.

The genes are TRBV9 and TRBJ2-5, with 11 nucleotides matching TRBD2. The ends lost 2 bases at V and 5 bases at J; junction bases unmatched: 5. Looked up from germline, CDR1 is SGDLS and CDR2 is YYNGEE. The CDR3 is 15 amino acids. CDR3 region: CASSVFSGGAETQYF. The CDR3 coding sequence is TGTGCCAGCAGCGTTTTTAGCGGGGGGGCCGAGACCCAGTACTTC.

V and J are TRBV28 and TRBJ1-2; no firm D call. V was clipped by 5 bases and J by 7 bases, with 11 bases between them. The CDR3 length is 12 residues. The germline CDR1 and CDR2 sequences are MDHEN and SYDVKM. CDR3 DNA: TGTGCCAGCAGTGCCCACGGGGTTGGCTACACCTTC. Residues: CASSAHGVGYTF.

This clone appeared once. The V call is TRBV19, the J call TRBJ1-3, with D hard to call. V lost 2 bases and J lost 4, with 6 bases in between. The CDR3 has 13 amino acids. Germline CDR1 is LNHDA and CDR2 is SQIVND (reference sequence). The DNA of the CDR3 is TGTGCCAGTAGTATATCCGAGGGAAACACCATATATTTT. Its translation is CASSISEGNTIYF.

The table lists this clone with a few counts. The gene calls are TRBV29-1 and TRBJ1-6; 9 bases match TRBD1. This CDR3 region has 14 residues. Germline CDR1 is SQVTM and CDR2 is ANQGSEA. V gave up 6 bases and J gave up 10 bases; unmatched junction bases: 10. The CDR3, as DNA: TGCAGCGTGGAAAACAGGGGGCGGGGATCACCCCTCCACTTT. The encoded protein is CSVENRGRGSPLHF.

This clone was picked up one time. The chain couples TRBV6-6 to TRBJ1-5; D is unresolved. Per the germline V gene, CDR1 is MNHNY and CDR2 is SVGAGI (reference sequence). The CDR3 runs to 14 residues. V was pared by 6 bases and J by 2 bases, with 11 bases between. The CDR3: CASRFGEGNQPQHF. CDR3 DNA sequence: TGTGCCAGCAGATTTGGGGAGGGCAATCAGCCCCAGCATTTT.

V is TRBV7-2 and J is TRBJ2-3, with D possibly matching TRBD1 (6 bases). Trimming pared 6 bases from V and 0 bases from J, leaving 10 bases between. The CDR3 is 14 residues long. The germline V gene encodes CDR1 SGHTA and CDR2 FQGNSA. The CDR3 region is CASRDRRSTDTQYF. CDR3 DNA sequence: TGTGCCAGCAGGGACAGACGGAGCACAGATACGCAGTATTTT. The whole variable domain, filled in from reference TRBV7-2 and TRBJ2-3, reads GAGVSQSPSNKVTEKGKDVELRCDPISGHTALYWYRQSLGQGLEFLIYFQGNSAPDKSGLPSDRFSAERTGGSVSTLTIQRTQQEDSAVYLCASRDRRSTDTQYFGPGTRLTVL.

V gene TRBV28 combines with J gene TRBJ1-1; 9 bases line up with TRBD1. This CDR3 is built from 15 residues. The trim removed 5 bases at V and 0 bases at J, leaving 4 bases unmatched. Germline assignment: CDR1 MDHEN and CDR2 SYDVKM. In nucleotides, the CDR3 is TGTGCCAGCAGTCCACGGACAGGGGTGAACACTGAAGCTTTCTTT. As protein: CASSPRTGVNTEAFF.

The V call is TRBV24-1, the J call TRBJ2-1; 12 bases align to TRBD1. This CDR3 has 16 amino acids. Germline CDR1 and CDR2: KGHDR and SFDVKD. Unmatched junction bases numbered 6, after V lost 3 bases and J lost 7 bases. Here the CDR3 reads CATSDRGQGARNEQFF. In DNA, the CDR3 is TGTGCCACCAGTGATAGGGGACAGGGGGCGCGAAATGAGCAGTTCTTC.

J is TRBJ2-1 and V is TRBV3-1 (or the pseudogene TRBV3-2); maybe TRBD2 (5 bases). Germline values: CDR1 LGHDT, CDR2 YNNKEL (reference sequence). This CDR3 has 17 amino acids. V gave up 0 bases and J gave up 9 bases, with 21 bases separating them. CDR3 in DNA: TGTGCCAGCAGCCAAGAGGGTGGCGGGCCCAGAGCCACTGAGCAGTTCTTC. Protein sequence: CASSQEGGGPRATEQFF.

The chain carries TRBV7-9 and TRBJ1-5; 9 bases are a match to TRBD1. The CDR3 covers 15 residues. Germline V gene sequence: CDR1 SEHNR, CDR2 FQNEAQ (reference sequence). As DNA, the CDR3 is TGTGCTCTCTGGAGAAGGACAGGGGTCTGTCAGCCCCAGCATTTT. Translation: CALWRRTGVCQPQHF.

The genes are TRBV29-1 and TRBJ1-1, with 8 positions matching TRBD1. V lost 8 bases and J lost 6; bases outside the gene matches: 8. The CDR3 consists of 12 residues. Germline V gene sequence: CDR1 SQVTM, CDR2 ANQGSEA. CDR3 amino acids: CSFDRGGAEAFF. The DNA for the CDR3 is TGCAGCTTCGACAGGGGAGGCGCTGAAGCTTTCTTT.

The V and J genes are TRBV9 and TRBJ1-2, with 11 bases aligning to TRBD1. V lost 0 bases, J lost 7 bases, and 5 bases stayed unmatched. CDR1 is SGDLS, CDR2 YYNGEE, per germline. The CDR3 is 15 amino acids. In DNA form, the CDR3 reads TGTGCCAGCAGCGTAGCGGGACAGGGGGAATCTGGCTACACCTTC. Amino acid sequence: CASSVAGQGESGYTF.

J is TRBJ2-1 and V is TRBV15, with a tentative D call TRBD2 (5 bases). The CDR3 contains 13 residues. The germline CDR1 and CDR2 sequences are LNHNV and YYDKDF (reference sequence). V was trimmed by 9 bases and J by 2 bases, leaving 11 bases between them. CDR3 DNA sequence: TGTGCCACTGCAGCGGCAGCCTACAATGAGCAGTTCTTC. It specifies CATAAAAYNEQFF.

This clone was seen just once. The chain employs TRBV27 and TRBJ2-1; D might be TRBD1 (6 bases). Germline-derived CDR1 and CDR2 are MNHEY and SMNVEV (reference sequence). This CDR3 region has 16 residues. V was clipped by 2 bases and J by 6 bases, with 17 bases between them. The CDR3 here is CASSLVVGAGINEQFF. CDR3 nucleotides: TGTGCCAGCAGTTTAGTAGTGGGGGCAGGGATCAATGAGCAGTTCTTC.

CDR3: CASSPRTGGAIDEQFF. DNA for the CDR3: TGCGCCAGCAGCCCTAGGACAGGGGGCGCGATTGATGAGCAGTTCTTC. The gene calls are TRBV4-1 and TRBJ2-1, with 11 nucleotides matching TRBD1. J was trimmed by 8 bases and V by 4 bases; bases with no gene match: 10. This CDR3 is 16 amino acids long. CDR1 is MGHRA, CDR2 YSYEKL, per germline.